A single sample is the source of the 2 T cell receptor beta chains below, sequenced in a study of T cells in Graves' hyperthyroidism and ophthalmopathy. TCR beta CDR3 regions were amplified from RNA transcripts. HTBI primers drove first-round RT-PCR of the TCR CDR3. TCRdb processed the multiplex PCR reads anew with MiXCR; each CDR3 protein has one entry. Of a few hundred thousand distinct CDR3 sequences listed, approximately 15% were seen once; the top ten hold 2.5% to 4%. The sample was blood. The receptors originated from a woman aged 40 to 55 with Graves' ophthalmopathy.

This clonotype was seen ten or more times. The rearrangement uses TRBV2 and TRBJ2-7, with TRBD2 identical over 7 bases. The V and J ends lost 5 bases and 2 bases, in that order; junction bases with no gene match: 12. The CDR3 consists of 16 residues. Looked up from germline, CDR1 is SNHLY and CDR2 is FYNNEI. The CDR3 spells CASSSVGGSITYEQYF. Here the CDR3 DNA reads TGTGCCAGCAGTTCGGTCGGCGGGAGTATTACCTACGAGCAGTACTTC.

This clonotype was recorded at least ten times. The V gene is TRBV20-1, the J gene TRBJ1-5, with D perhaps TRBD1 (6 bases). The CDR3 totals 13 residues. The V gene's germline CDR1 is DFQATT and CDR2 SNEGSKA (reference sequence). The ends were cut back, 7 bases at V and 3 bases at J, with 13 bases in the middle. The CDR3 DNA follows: TGCAGTGGCGCCGGGGGCAACAATCAGCCCCAGCATTTT. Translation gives CSGAGGNNQPQHF.